Below, one T cell receptor (beta chain) is given with its context. The sample originates from a study of control samples from healthy donors and cancer patients. Trimming cost V 4 bases and J 3 bases; bases outside gene matches: 8. Looked up from germline, CDR1 is WNHNN and CDR2 is SYGVQD (reference sequence). CDR3 length: 16 residues. The table came from immunoSEQ multiplex PCR; TCRdb's copy has only in-frame clones and leaves some out. The sample includes about 95,000 clones, 88% of them seen just once. The sample comprised blood. The gene calls are TRBV10-1 and TRBJ1-4; 7 bases agree with TRBD1. The sequence came from a woman in her 70s in good health. In DNA, the CDR3 is TGCGCCAGCAGTGGTGGTTTGAGGGGGCCTAATGAAAAACTGTTTTTT. Translation gives CASSGGLRGPNEKLFF.